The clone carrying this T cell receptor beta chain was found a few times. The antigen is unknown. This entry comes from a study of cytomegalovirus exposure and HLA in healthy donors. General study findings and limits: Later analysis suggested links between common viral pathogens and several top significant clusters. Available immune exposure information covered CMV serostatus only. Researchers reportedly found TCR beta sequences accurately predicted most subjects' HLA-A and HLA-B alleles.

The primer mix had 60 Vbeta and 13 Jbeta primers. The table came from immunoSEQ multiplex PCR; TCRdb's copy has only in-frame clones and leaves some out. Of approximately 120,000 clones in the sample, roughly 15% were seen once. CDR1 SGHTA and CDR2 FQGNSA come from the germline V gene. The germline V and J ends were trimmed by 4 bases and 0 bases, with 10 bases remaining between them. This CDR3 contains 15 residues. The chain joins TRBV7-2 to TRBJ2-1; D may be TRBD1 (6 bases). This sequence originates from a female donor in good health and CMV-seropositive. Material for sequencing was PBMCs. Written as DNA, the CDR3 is TGTGCCAGCAGCTCCACAGGGAGCTCCTACAATGAGCAGTTCTTC. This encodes CASSSTGSSYNEQFF.